The 8 T cell receptor beta chains below all came from one sample that was sequenced in a study of regulatory T cells in long-lasting Graves disease. Indicated time point: newly diagnosed GD, antithyroid drugs for less than 3 months. Scientists built the TCR library using RNA that was extracted from PBMCs. Arm-PCR of CDR3 regions and iRepertoire HTBI primers were used to build TCR beta libraries. TCRdb itself ran the multiplex PCR reads through MiXCR, one entry per CDR3 protein. The data hold about half a million distinct CDR3 sequences, with around 12% observed a single time. These data are also associated with another study on T cells in Graves' hyperthyroidism and ophthalmopathy.

The specimen comprised peripheral blood mononuclear cells (PBMCs), sampled at new diagnosis, from a patient treated with antithyroid drugs. The receptors originated from a woman in her 30s with Graves disease.

This clonotype was picked up many times. The chain couples TRBV10-3 to TRBJ1-1, with D perhaps TRBD1 (6 bases). The V end lost 5 bases, the J end lost 5 bases, and 30 bases lay between the germline ends. Per the germline V gene, CDR1 is ENHRY and CDR2 is SYGVKD. This CDR3 has 19 amino acids. CDR3: CAISHSSGGAIPRETEAFF. The DNA for the CDR3 is TGTGCCATCAGTCATTCTTCGGGGGGGGCGATACCCCGGGAGACTGAAGCTTTCTTT.

This clonotype has at least ten counts. The chain is built from TRBV27 and TRBJ2-1, with a possible D match to TRBD1 (5 bases). Trimming removed 2 bases at V and 0 bases at J, with 14 bases between. Germline CDR1 and CDR2: MNHEY and SMNVEV (reference sequence). The CDR3 loop spans 17 amino acids. This CDR3 reads CASSLLPGLASYNEQFF. CDR3 DNA: TGTGCCAGCAGTTTACTTCCAGGGTTGGCCTCCTACAATGAGCAGTTCTTC.

This clonotype has a count of ten or more. This chain joins TRBV13 and TRBJ2-2, with 8 bases fitting TRBD2. Germline V gene data show CDR1 as PRHDT and CDR2 as FYEKMQ (reference sequence). The V and J ends lost 5 bases and 0 bases, in that order; junction bases with no gene match: 5. The CDR3 contains 16 residues. The CDR3 loop reads CASSPAGLANTGELFF. The CDR3 region has the DNA TGTGCCAGCAGCCCAGCGGGACTAGCGAACACCGGGGAGCTGTTTTTT.

This clonotype was recorded at least ten times. The genes are TRBV5-1 and TRBJ1-2, with D tentatively TRBD1 (6 bases). CDR1 is SGHRS, CDR2 YFSETQ, per germline. CDR3 length equals 13 residues. V was cut by 4 bases and J by 8 bases, with 15 bases left in between. The CDR3 sequence is CASSLGQTGGYTF. As DNA, the CDR3 is TGCGCCAGCAGCCTAGGACAGACTGGCGGCTACACCTTC.

J is TRBJ2-3 and V is TRBV6-1; no clear D gene. Germline CDR1 reads MNHNS; CDR2 reads SASEGT. V was clipped by 9 bases and J by 2 bases, with 12 bases between them. The CDR3 consists of 13 residues. Written as DNA, the CDR3 is TGTGCCAGTAAGGCAAGGGTCACAGATACGCAGTATTTT. Its translation: CASKARVTDTQYF.

In its sample, this clonotype was seen many times. The rearrangement uses TRBV15 and TRBJ1-1; D uncertain. Per the germline V gene, CDR1 is LNHNV and CDR2 is YYDKDF (reference sequence). The length of the CDR3 is 13 residues. V was clipped by 0 bases and J by 5 bases, with 7 bases between them. The CDR3 DNA follows: TGTGCCACCAGCAGAGATAGTGCGACTGAAGCTTTCTTT. It translates to CATSRDSATEAFF. The full variable domain, with the rest looked up from reference TRBV15 and TRBJ1-1, is DAMVIQNPRYQVTQFGKPVTLSCSQTLNHNVMYWYQQKSSQAPKLLFHYYDKDFNNEADTPDNFQSRRPNTSFCFLDIRSPGLGDTAMYLCATSRDSATEAFFGQGTRLTVV.

V is TRBV29-1 and J is TRBJ2-2, with 9 bases matching TRBD2. This CDR3 region has 14 residues. The J segment lost 4 bases and the V segment lost 5 bases, leaving 5 bases of the junction unmatched. Germline loops: CDR1 SQVTM, CDR2 ANQGSEA. The CDR3 DNA is TGCAGCGTTTTAGCGGGAGCCTCCACCGGGGAGCTGTTTTTT. Its translation is CSVLAGASTGELFF.

At least ten counts were recorded for this clonotype. V usage is TRBV7-2 and J usage is TRBJ2-7; D gene uncertain. Germline CDR1 is SGHTA and CDR2 is FQGNSA. This CDR3 is built from 17 residues. V lost 5 bases, J lost 0 bases, and 20 bases lay in between. The CDR3 sequence is CASSPRVLYSSSYEQYF. CDR3 DNA sequence: TGTGCCAGCAGCCCTCGAGTCCTCTATTCTAGCTCCTACGAGCAGTACTTC.